The clone carrying this T cell receptor beta chain is labeled large. This sample is part of a study of metastatic and nonmetastatic thyroid tumors. Every patient underwent thyroid surgery untreated. With MiXCR, TCRdb reprocessed the PCR reads. The sample has about 10,000 clones, around 40% seen once. The CDR3 is made up of 15 amino acids. From germline, CDR1 is MNHEY and CDR2 SVGEGT. Trimming took 4 bases from V and 1 from J, leaving 12 bases between them. Sequencing was performed on tumor tissue. The origin of this receptor is a female donor with papillary thyroid cancer or a benign thyroid nodule (not recorded which). Some clones in this sample may be carry-over from other donors' samples. The V and J genes are TRBV6-2 or TRBV6-3 and TRBJ2-3, with TRBD1 as a possible D gene (5 bases). The CDR3 DNA reads TGTGCCAGCAGTTCCCTAGGGGATGGCACAGATACGCAGTATTTT. This translates into CASSSLGDGTDTQYF.